The 22 T cell receptor beta chains given below trace back to one sample, sequenced in a study of T cell changes during pregnancy in multiple sclerosis. Clones were read by immunoSEQ multiplex PCR, and TCRdb kept only the in-frame ones, dropping some. The sample lists about 44,000 clones, roughly 96% seen once, with about 1% in the top ten. This sample comprised peripheral blood, obtained in the second trimester of pregnancy. The source of these receptors is a female donor with multiple sclerosis, enrolled in a pregnancy study.

This clone was observed a single time. Here the CDR3 DNA reads TGTGCCAGCACACTTACCACCACAGGTTTGCTTCTCTCTGGGGCCAACGTCCTGACTTTC. Protein: CASTLTTTGLLLSGANVLTF. This chain joins TRBV4-2 and TRBJ2-6; TRBD1 might be the D (5 bases). Trimming shortened V by 7 bases and J by 0 bases, and 25 bases separated the two germline ends. Germline values: CDR1 LGHNA, CDR2 YNFKEQ. CDR3 length: 20 residues.

The V gene is TRBV7-2, the J gene TRBJ2-2, with TRBD2 as a possible D gene (6 bases). Germline CDR1 SGHTA, CDR2 FQGNSA. V dropped 3 bases and J dropped 0 bases, with 8 bases sitting between them. There are 15 residues in the CDR3. The CDR3 DNA follows: TGTGCCAGCAGCTTTGGCGGGGCGAACACCGGGGAGCTGTTTTTT. This translates into CASSFGGANTGELFF.

The chain uses TRBV7-3 and TRBJ1-1; D uncertain. Germline V gene lookup returns CDR1 SGHTA and CDR2 FQGTGA. Trimming removed 1 base from V and 4 bases from J, with 7 bases in between. This CDR3 spans 13 amino acids. The CDR3 sequence: CASSLKLGTEAFF. CDR3 nucleotide sequence: TGTGCCAGCAGCTTAAAACTAGGCACTGAAGCTTTCTTT.

This clone has just one count. Here the CDR3 reads CASSLARGNTDTQYF. The DNA for the CDR3 is TGTGCCAGCAGCTTGGCCAGAGGCAACACAGATACGCAGTATTTT. V gene TRBV5-4 combines with J gene TRBJ2-3, with D uncertain. Trimming removed 0 bases at V and 2 bases at J, with 10 bases between. The CDR3 extends over 15 amino acids. The germline CDR1 and CDR2 sequences are SGHNT and YYREEE (reference sequence).

The rearrangement links TRBV6-5 to TRBJ1-5; D is ambiguous. CDR1 is MNHEY and CDR2 is SVGAGI in the germline V gene. Trimming stripped 6 bases from V and 0 bases from J, with 12 bases between. This CDR3 region has 15 residues. The CDR3 spells CASRAAGISNQPQHF. The CDR3, as DNA: TGTGCCAGCAGAGCGGCGGGAATTAGCAATCAGCCCCAGCATTTT.

The J gene is TRBJ2-7, the V gene TRBV11-2, with D possibly matching TRBD2 (5 bases). V was clipped by 5 bases and J by 3 bases, with 11 bases between them. The CDR3 runs to 13 residues. Germline V lookup: CDR1 SGHAT, CDR2 FQNNGV. CDR3 DNA sequence: TGTGCCAGCAGCCTCGGACTTCTCTACGAGCAGTACTTC. Residues: CASSLGLLYEQYF.

The CDR3: CASSVDTGTGGEKLFF. CDR3 nucleotide sequence: TGTGCCAGCAGCGTAGATACCGGGACAGGGGGTGAAAAACTGTTTTTT. This rearrangement joins TRBV9 to TRBJ1-4; 11 nucleotides align to TRBD1. With V trimmed by 0 bases and J by 7 bases, 5 bases remained unmatched. The germline CDR1 and CDR2 sequences are SGDLS and YYNGEE. The CDR3 is 16 amino acids.

The table lists this clone with a count of one. CDR3 coding DNA: TGTGCCAGCACCGAGCGGGGGGCACCCGGGGAGACCCAGTACTTC. It encodes CASTERGAPGETQYF. The chain couples TRBV7-3 to TRBJ2-5; TRBD2 matches at 9 bases. J was trimmed by 5 bases and V by 7 bases; bases with no gene match: 11. This CDR3 has 15 amino acids. Germline CDR1 is SGHTA and CDR2 is FQGTGA. The complete variable domain, with remaining parts taken from reference TRBV7-3 and TRBJ2-5, reads GAGVSQTPSNKVTEKGKYVELRCDPISGHTALYWYRQSLGQGPEFLIYFQGTGAADDSGLPNDRFFAVRPEGSVSTLKIQRTERGDSAVYLCASTERGAPGETQYFGPGTRLLVL.

V and J are TRBV5-5 and TRBJ1-2, with 10 bases matching TRBD1. The V segment lost 1 base and the J segment 7 bases; nucleotides outside the gene matches: 16. The germline V gene has CDR1 SGHKS and CDR2 YYEKEE (reference sequence). The CDR3 runs to 18 residues. CDR3 nucleotide sequence: TGTGCCAGCAGCTTGCAATTAGCGGGACAGGGGCCCTCAGGTGGCTACACCTTC. Translation gives CASSLQLAGQGPSGGYTF.

The chain employs TRBV4-3 and TRBJ2-3; 7 nucleotides match TRBD2. There are 17 residues in the CDR3. The germline CDR1 and CDR2 sequences are LGHNA and YSLEER. V gave up 1 base and J gave up 0 bases; unmatched junction bases: 7. CDR3 in amino acids: CASSQGAGPKSTDTQYF. CDR3 nucleotide sequence: TGCGCCAGCAGCCAAGGAGCGGGACCAAAAAGCACAGATACGCAGTATTTT.

V and J are TRBV9 and TRBJ2-5; 9 nucleotides agree with TRBD2. The J call is doubtful: the DNA matches TRBJ2-7 better. This CDR3 comprises 17 residues. Germline-derived CDR1 and CDR2 are SGDLS and YYNGEE. For the CDR3, the DNA is TGTGCCAGCAGCGGGATGAGGGGAGCGGGAGGACCCTACGAGCAGTACTTC. It yields the protein CASSGMRGAGGPYEQYF.

The V gene is TRBV6-1, the J gene TRBJ2-2; TRBD2 might be the D (6 bases). CDR3 length: 14 residues. Per germline, CDR1 MNHNS and CDR2 SASEGT. V was pared by 1 base and J by 5 bases, with 8 bases between. The DNA of the CDR3 is TGTGCCAGCAGTGAAGTTGCGGGGACCGGGGAGCTGTTTTTT. Translation: CASSEVAGTGELFF.

The chain employs TRBV5-1 and TRBJ2-2; tentatively, D is TRBD1 (6 bases). This CDR3 has 16 residues. Germline V gene lookup returns CDR1 SGHRS and CDR2 YFSETQ. Trimming pared 1 base from V and 1 base from J, leaving 11 bases between. CDR3 region: CASSLFGTRNTGELFF. The CDR3 DNA is TGCGCCAGCAGCTTGTTTGGGACACGGAACACCGGGGAGCTGTTTTTT.

The sample holds one count of this clone. The rearrangement joins TRBV5-1 to TRBJ2-3; 9 nucleotides match TRBD2. Looked up from germline, CDR1 is SGHRS and CDR2 is YFSETQ. The CDR3 spans 17 residues. The V gene end was trimmed by 1 base and the J gene end by 4 bases; junction bases not matched to a gene: 10. CDR3 region: CASSLRGSGSIADTQYF. The CDR3 DNA reads as TGCGCCAGCAGCTTGCGGGGTAGCGGGAGTATCGCAGATACGCAGTATTTT.

This clone was observed once. The chain joins TRBV5-6 to TRBJ2-7; D remains unclear. The V end was cut by 0 bases, the J end by 0 bases, with 13 bases between. This CDR3 has 16 residues. Looked up from germline, CDR1 is SGHDT and CDR2 is YYEEEE. The CDR3 DNA follows: TGTGCCAGCAGCTTGGGGCCCATCCTTAACTCCTACGAGCAGTACTTC. Residues: CASSLGPILNSYEQYF.

V is TRBV21-1 and J is TRBJ2-7; the listed D gene, TRBD1, was not tested against the DNA. TRBV21-1 is an annotated pseudogene. The CDR3 is made up of 16 amino acids. This chain's CDR3 is CASSKSGHLEAYEQYF. For the CDR3, the DNA is TGTGCCAGCAGCAAATCGGGACACCTGGAAGCCTACGAGCAGTACTTC.

The V and J genes are TRBV7-8 and TRBJ1-1; TRBD1 matches at 7 bases. The V gene end was trimmed by 3 bases and the J gene end by 1 base; junction bases not matched to a gene: 5. The CDR3 contains 15 residues. CDR1 and CDR2 from the germline V gene are SGHVS and FQNEAQ. The CDR3 DNA is TGTGCCAGCAGCTTTACAGGGGTAGAGAACACTGAAGCTTTCTTT. It specifies CASSFTGVENTEAFF.

CDR3 sequence (DNA): TGTGCCAGCAGCTTCCACTATAATTCACCCCTCCACTTT. Residues: CASSFHYNSPLHF. This chain uses TRBV11-3 with TRBJ1-6; D gene unclear. Trimming removed 3 bases from V and 3 bases from J, with 3 bases in between. The CDR3 length is 13 residues. CDR1 SGHNT and CDR2 YENEEA come from the germline V gene. Full variable domain (rest looked up from reference TRBV11-3 and TRBJ1-6): EAGVVQSPRYKIIEKKQPVAFWCNPISGHNTLYWYLQNLGQGPELLIRYENEEAVDDSQLPKDRFSAERLKGVDSTLKIQPAELGDSAVYLCASSFHYNSPLHFGNGTRLTVT.

The J gene is TRBJ1-4, the V gene TRBV28, with D hard to call. Per germline, CDR1 MDHEN and CDR2 SYDVKM. This CDR3 spans 14 amino acids. V was shortened by 4 bases and J by 2 bases, with 8 bases between the two germline ends. CDR3 DNA: TGTGCCAGCAGTTCCAGGTGGACTAATGAAAAACTGTTTTTT. Residues: CASSSRWTNEKLFF.

The chain recombines TRBV5-1 with TRBJ2-2, with 7 bases identical to TRBD1. Trimming at V came to 7 bases and at J to 6 bases, leaving 9 bases not matched to a gene. Germline-derived CDR1 and CDR2 are SGHRS and YFSETQ. The CDR3 loop spans 14 amino acids. CDR3 loop: CASAREGAAGELFF. The CDR3 coding sequence is TGCGCCAGCGCGCGTGAGGGGGCGGCCGGGGAGCTGTTTTTT.

The rearrangement uses TRBV6-5 and TRBJ2-1; 8 nucleotides align to TRBD2. CDR1 is MNHEY, CDR2 SVGAGI, per germline. The CDR3 spans 15 residues. Trimming removed 4 bases from V and 8 bases from J; junction bases left unmatched: 10. CDR3 nucleotides: TGTGCCAGCAGTTTTTTGCGGGGGGCCATTTATGAGCAGTTCTTC. This encodes CASSFLRGAIYEQFF.

This clone appeared once. The chain couples TRBV5-1 to TRBJ1-1; maybe TRBD1 (6 bases). Germline V gene data show CDR1 as SGHRS and CDR2 as YFSETQ. The CDR3 is made up of 14 amino acids. Between the trimmed V and J ends, which lost 4 bases and 5 bases, there was a span of 15 bases. The CDR3 reads CASSEQGRGTEAFF. The CDR3 bases are TGCGCCAGCAGCGAACAGGGTCGGGGTACTGAAGCTTTCTTT.